A single sample gave rise to the 31 T cell receptor beta chains below, sequenced in a study of T cells after yellow fever vaccination. Each CDR3 protein is one row after TCRdb ran MiXCR on the 5' RACE reads. The data show 500,000 to 650,000 distinct CDR3 sequences, around a sixth seen once. Specimen: PBMCs, collected 5 to 6 days after the first yellow fever vaccination. These receptors were collected from a young man who received the YFV17D yellow fever vaccine.

V is TRBV12-3 or TRBV12-4 and J is TRBJ1-5, with TRBD1 matching over 8 bases. V shed 3 bases, J shed 7 bases, and the junction held 8 bases outside the gene matches. The CDR3 runs to 15 residues. CDR3 DNA sequence: TGTGCCAGCAGTTTCTCAGGGGGCGGGGACCAGCCCCAGCATTTT. Protein: CASSFSGGGDQPQHF.

The V gene is TRBV3-1, the J gene TRBJ2-7, with TRBD2 as a possible D gene (6 bases). CDR1 is LGHDT and CDR2 is YNNKEL in the germline V gene (reference sequence). Deletions cut 4 bases from V and 9 bases from J, with 16 bases between. This CDR3 spans 13 amino acids. The CDR3 bases are TGTGCCAGCAGCCGGGGCGGGGAATCGGTGCAGTACTTC. It specifies CASSRGGESVQYF.

This clonotype was seen a few times. The chain couples TRBV4-3 to TRBJ2-3; the match to TRBD2 covers 7 bases. CDR1 is LGHNA, CDR2 YSLEER, per germline. V lost 1 base and J lost 5; bases outside the gene matches: 6. The CDR3 loop spans 15 amino acids. CDR3 bases: TGCGCCAGCAGCCAAGCGGGCGGGGGTGGAGATACGCAGTATTTT. Residues: CASSQAGGGGDTQYF.

The rearrangement links TRBV11-2 to TRBJ2-1; a possible D gene is TRBD2 (6 bases). V lost 5 bases and J 1 base, leaving 21 bases between the germline ends. The germline V gene encodes CDR1 SGHAT and CDR2 FQNNGV. There are 18 residues in the CDR3. Here the CDR3 DNA reads TGTGCCAGCAGCCCGCTTTGGGGTGGCGGGGTTTCCTACAATGAGCAGTTCTTC. Translation gives CASSPLWGGGVSYNEQFF. Drawing the rest from reference TRBV11-2 and TRBJ2-1, the complete variable domain is EAGVAQSPRYKIIEKRQSVAFWCNPISGHATLYWYQQILGQGPKLLIQFQNNGVVDDSQLPKDRFSAERLKGVDSTLKIQPAKLEDSAVYLCASSPLWGGGVSYNEQFFGPGTRLTVL.

This chain joins TRBV6-2 or TRBV6-3 and TRBJ1-5, with a tentative D call TRBD1 (6 bases). Per germline, CDR1 MNHEY and CDR2 SVGEGT. The CDR3 runs to 14 residues. V was trimmed by 2 bases and J by 4 bases, leaving 9 bases between them. The CDR3 sequence: CASSYGQYNQPQHF. In DNA form, the CDR3 reads TGTGCCAGCAGTTACGGACAGTATAATCAGCCCCAGCATTTT.

This chain connects TRBV7-8 to TRBJ1-2; D gene ambiguous. V lost 5 bases and J lost 6, with 16 bases in between. The germline V gene has CDR1 SGHVS and CDR2 FQNEAQ. The CDR3 totals 14 residues. This CDR3 reads CASSPDGFADGYTF. The CDR3, as DNA: TGTGCCAGCAGCCCAGACGGGTTTGCGGATGGCTACACCTTC.

The chain couples TRBV20-1 to TRBJ2-5; D not certain. This CDR3 contains 12 residues. Germline CDR1 reads DFQATT; CDR2 reads SNEGSKA (reference sequence). The V end was cut by 5 bases, the J end by 1 base, with 8 bases between. The CDR3 is CSALALQETQYF. For the CDR3, the DNA is TGCAGTGCTTTAGCCCTCCAAGAGACCCAGTACTTC.

The chain uses TRBV4-1 and TRBJ1-2; possible D gene TRBD1, 6 bases. The germline V gene encodes CDR1 MGHRA and CDR2 YSYEKL. The CDR3 loop spans 16 amino acids. Trimming stripped 1 base from V and 2 bases from J, with 14 bases between. The CDR3 coding sequence is TGCGCCAGCAGCCAAGCCCCGAGAGGGGGGAACTATGGCTACACCTTC. Translating it yields CASSQAPRGGNYGYTF.

This clonotype was observed a few times. V usage is TRBV6-1 and J usage is TRBJ2-1, with 14 bases matching TRBD2. Losses at the gene ends were 5 bases for V and 5 bases for J; bases not matched to a gene: 2. The CDR3 is 15 amino acids. From germline, CDR1 is MNHNS and CDR2 SASEGT. The CDR3 loop is CASSQGLAGDNEQFF. The CDR3 nucleotides are TGTGCCAGCAGTCAGGGACTAGCGGGGGACAATGAGCAGTTCTTC.

The chain joins TRBV20-1 to TRBJ2-5; D call uncertain. The V and J ends lost 1 base and 1 base respectively, with 7 bases between them. CDR3 length: 13 amino acids. Germline V lookup: CDR1 DFQATT, CDR2 SNEGSKA (reference sequence). The chain's CDR3 is CSARVIIQETQYF. Here the CDR3 DNA reads TGCAGTGCTAGAGTAATTATCCAAGAGACCCAGTACTTC.

This clonotype was observed a few times. The V and J genes are TRBV7-8 and TRBJ1-6, with no clear D. The CDR3 loop spans 17 amino acids. Germline V gene data show CDR1 as SGHVS and CDR2 as FQNEAQ. Trimming cost V 2 bases and J 9 bases, with 20 bases left between them. CDR3 DNA: TGTGCCAGCAGCTTACTATCGGGCTCGTCCTTTGGTTCACCCCTCCACTTT. It codes for CASSLLSGSSFGSPLHF.

The chain combines TRBV5-7 with TRBJ2-3, with D uncertain. TRBV5-7 is an ORF for which the function is uncertain. V lost 9 bases to trimming and J lost 1 base, with 24 bases between them. This CDR3 has 17 residues. The chain's CDR3 is CAIGTGQTYSGTDTQYF. CDR3 nucleotide sequence: TGTGCCATCGGCACCGGGCAGACCTACAGTGGCACAGATACGCAGTATTTT.

This clonotype occurred a few times. This chain uses TRBV13 with TRBJ2-5; D remains unclear. Trimming took off 3 bases at V and 5 bases at J, with 10 bases between the two ends. Germline V gene sequence: CDR1 PRHDT, CDR2 FYEKMQ (reference sequence). This CDR3 spans 13 amino acids. The CDR3 region has the DNA TGTGCCAGCAGCTTTCTAACTCTGGAGACCCAGTACTTC. Encoded protein: CASSFLTLETQYF.

V gene TRBV9 combines with J gene TRBJ1-3, with unresolved D. Germline V lookup: CDR1 SGDLS, CDR2 YYNGEE. Trimming left V 0 bases short and J 6 bases short, with 10 bases between. The CDR3 is 14 residues long. CDR3 nucleotide sequence: TGTGCCAGCAGCGTAGCCGGGGTTGAAAACACCATATATTTT. This sequence encodes CASSVAGVENTIYF.

This clonotype was seen a handful of times. V is TRBV2 and J is TRBJ1-1; D unresolved. The length of the CDR3 is 16 residues. V was clipped by 7 bases and J by 1 base, with 19 bases between them. CDR1 SNHLY and CDR2 FYNNEI come from the germline V gene. This CDR3 reads CASNRSLRESNTEAFF. CDR3 bases: TGTGCCAGCAATCGAAGCTTAAGGGAATCGAACACTGAAGCTTTCTTT.

This clonotype was found many times. The chain is built from TRBV12-3 or TRBV12-4 and TRBJ2-2; tentatively, D is TRBD2 (7 bases). There are 16 residues in the CDR3. V gave up 6 bases and J gave up 7 bases, with 21 bases separating them. DNA of the CDR3: TGTGCCAGCAGCCGGTCGGGGGGCGTTCTTCACGGGGAGCTGTTTTTT. This translates into CASSRSGGVLHGELFF.

This clonotype has just a few counts. V is TRBV18 and J is TRBJ1-2, with D possibly matching TRBD1 (5 bases). CDR3 length equals 16 residues. CDR1 is KGHSH and CDR2 is LQKENI in the germline V gene. The V end was cut by 1 base, the J end by 4 bases, with 16 bases between. In nucleotides, the CDR3 is TGTGCCAGCTCACCACGGGGACCGACAGAAGCCTATGGCTACACCTTC. This translates into CASSPRGPTEAYGYTF.

This clonotype was found a few times. The chain uses TRBV12-3 or TRBV12-4 and TRBJ2-2, with D perhaps matching TRBD2 (5 bases). The CDR3 length is 14 residues. Trimming stripped 6 bases from V and 6 bases from J, with 14 bases between. The CDR3 spells CASSLRTSAGELFF. CDR3 coding DNA: TGTGCCAGCAGCTTACGGACTTCGGCCGGGGAGCTGTTTTTT.

This clonotype was observed a few times. The gene calls are TRBV11-2 and TRBJ2-3; D is perhaps TRBD2 (6 bases). This CDR3 is 17 amino acids long. Germline CDR1 and CDR2: SGHAT and FQNNGV. The V end was cut by 0 bases, the J end by 2 bases, with 15 bases between. CDR3 amino acids: CASSLDPGEVYTDTQYF. In DNA, the CDR3 is TGTGCCAGCAGCTTAGATCCCGGGGAGGTATACACAGATACGCAGTATTTT.

V usage is TRBV5-5 and J usage is TRBJ1-2; possibly TRBD1 for D (5 bases). Trimming pared 3 bases from V and 4 bases from J, leaving 7 bases between. Germline assignment: CDR1 SGHKS and CDR2 YYEKEE (reference sequence). The CDR3 runs to 12 residues. The chain's CDR3 is CASSWGSYGYTF. In nucleotides, the CDR3 is TGTGCCAGCAGCTGGGGGAGCTATGGCTACACCTTC. The full variable domain, completed using reference TRBV5-5 and TRBJ1-2, is DAGVTQSPTHLIKTRGQQVTLRCSPISGHKSVSWYQQVLGQGPQFIFQYYEKEERGRGNFPDRFSARQFPNYSSELNVNALLLGDSALYLCASSWGSYGYTFGSGTRLTVV.

The chain employs TRBV20-1 and TRBJ2-3; TRBD2 agrees at 10 bases. The length of the CDR3 is 15 residues. J lost 1 base, V lost 6 bases, and 7 bases had no gene match. Looked up from germline, CDR1 is DFQATT and CDR2 is SNEGSKA (reference sequence). CDR3 nucleotides: TGCAGTGCAGACCCTCTAGCGGGGGGCACAGATACGCAGTATTTT. The encoded protein is CSADPLAGGTDTQYF.

This clonotype occurred a few times. The chain carries TRBV9 and TRBJ2-7, with D possibly TRBD2 on 6 matching bases. The V end lost 0 bases, the J end lost 2 bases, and 12 bases lay between the germline ends. Germline V gene lookup returns CDR1 SGDLS and CDR2 YYNGEE. This CDR3 spans 15 amino acids. This CDR3 is CASSVGAGGTYEQYF. The CDR3 DNA is TGTGCCAGCAGCGTAGGAGCGGGCGGAACCTACGAGCAGTACTTC. The full variable domain, with the rest looked up from reference TRBV9 and TRBJ2-7, is DSGVTQTPKHLITATGQRVTLRCSPRSGDLSVYWYQQSLDQGLQFLIQYYNGEERAKGNILERFSAQQFPDLHSELNLSSLELGDSALYFCASSVGAGGTYEQYFGPGTRLTVT.

This clonotype was seen a few times. This chain links TRBV12-3 or TRBV12-4 with TRBJ2-3; D not certain. This CDR3 region has 12 residues. V was trimmed by 3 bases and J by 2 bases, leaving 3 bases between them. Here the CDR3 reads CASSFDTDTQYF. In DNA form, the CDR3 reads TGTGCCAGCAGTTTTGACACAGATACGCAGTATTTT.

This clonotype was detected a few times. The CDR3 sequence: CASSSGQGYTEAFF. CDR3 DNA: TGTGCCAGCAGCTCTGGACAGGGGTACACTGAAGCTTTCTTT. This chain uses TRBV11-2 with TRBJ1-1, with 9 nucleotides matching TRBD1. Trimming cost V 4 bases and J 3 bases; bases outside gene matches: 3. The germline CDR1 and CDR2 sequences are SGHAT and FQNNGV. The CDR3 has 14 amino acids.

This clonotype turned up a few times. The rearrangement uses TRBV12-3 or TRBV12-4 and TRBJ2-1, with 7 nucleotides matching TRBD2. The CDR3 length is 17 residues. J was trimmed by 8 bases and V by 6 bases; bases with no gene match: 19. The CDR3 nucleotides are TGTGCCAGCAGAGGCCGTGAGCGGGGAGCCAATGTGGATGAGCAGTTCTTC. This encodes CASRGRERGANVDEQFF.

This clonotype occurred a few times. The chain carries TRBV7-8 and TRBJ1-2, with D maybe TRBD1 (5 bases). The CDR3 length is 14 residues. The ends were cut back, 0 bases at V and 5 bases at J, with 10 bases in the middle. Germline V gene data show CDR1 as SGHVS and CDR2 as FQNEAQ. The CDR3 sequence is CASSLAGGFYGYTF. The CDR3 nucleotides are TGTGCCAGCAGCTTAGCGGGGGGATTTTATGGCTACACCTTC. The full variable domain, rest sourced from reference TRBV7-8 and TRBJ1-2, is GAGVSQSPRYKVAKRGQDVALRCDPISGHVSLFWYQQALGQGPEFLTYFQNEAQLDKSGLPSDRFFAERPEGSVSTLKIQRTQQEDSAVYLCASSLAGGFYGYTFGSGTRLTVV.

This clonotype was counted a few times. The rearrangement uses TRBV7-9 and TRBJ2-1, with TRBD2 matching 11 bases. Germline CDR1 is SEHNR and CDR2 is FQNEAQ (reference sequence). V lost 4 bases and J lost 0; bases outside the gene matches: 5. CDR3 length: 17 residues. The CDR3 sequence: CASSSETSGDSYNEQFF. CDR3 coding DNA: TGTGCCAGCAGCTCCGAGACTAGCGGGGACTCCTACAATGAGCAGTTCTTC.

The V gene is TRBV7-8, the J gene TRBJ2-2; D gene ambiguous. Germline V gives CDR1 SGHVS, CDR2 FQNEAQ. This CDR3 contains 11 residues. Trimming took off 5 bases at V and 5 bases at J, with 3 bases between the two ends. The CDR3 is CASSMTGELFF. As DNA, the CDR3 is TGTGCCAGCAGCATGACCGGGGAGCTGTTTTTT.

The V call is TRBV5-6, the J call TRBJ1-6, with 8 bases aligning to TRBD1. CDR1 SGHDT and CDR2 YYEEEE come from the germline V gene. The length of the CDR3 is 15 residues. Losses at the gene ends were 4 bases for V and 11 bases for J; bases not matched to a gene: 11. CDR3 residues: CASSMLRDRSTPLHF. CDR3 coding DNA: TGTGCCAGCAGCATGCTCCGGGACAGGTCTACACCCCTCCACTTT.

The J gene is TRBJ2-5, the V gene TRBV6-1, with TRBD2 matching over 9 bases. Germline V lookup: CDR1 MNHNS, CDR2 SASEGT. Trimming at V came to 7 bases and at J to 5 bases, leaving 5 bases not matched to a gene. This CDR3 contains 13 residues. CDR3 sequence (DNA): TGTGCCAGCATTCCAACTAGCGGGGAGACCCAGTACTTC. It codes for CASIPTSGETQYF.

The chain links TRBV6-1 to TRBJ2-3; 9 bases are a match to TRBD1. The germline gives CDR1 MNHNS, CDR2 SASEGT. The CDR3 runs 14 residues. Trimming took 8 bases from V and 2 from J; bases not matched to a gene: 5. CDR3 residues: CASPGTGHTDTQYF. CDR3 bases: TGTGCCAGCCCGGGGACAGGGCACACAGATACGCAGTATTTT.